The 24 T cell receptor beta chains presented below share a single source sample, sequenced in a study of blood T cell repertoires in COVID-19. Generated by immunoSEQ multiplex PCR, the TCRdb table keeps only in-frame clones and is missing some. The sample lists about 44,000 clones; around nine tenths were seen once. The sample taken for sequencing was peripheral blood. The receptors derive from a woman aged 40-49 years with acute or convalescent COVID-19.

The genes are TRBV4-1 and TRBJ1-2; 7 nucleotides agree with TRBD1. CDR3 length: 13 residues. CDR1 and CDR2 from the germline V gene are MGHRA and YSYEKL. J was trimmed by 13 bases and V by 5 bases; bases with no gene match: 13. The CDR3, as DNA: TGCGCCAGCAGCGCGCCGACAGGGCCCAAGAGCACCTTC. It is translated as CASSAPTGPKSTF.

The rearrangement uses TRBV28 and TRBJ2-7, with 10 positions matching TRBD1. Germline V gene sequence: CDR1 MDHEN, CDR2 SYDVKM. The CDR3 runs 15 residues. V lost 6 bases, J lost 4 bases, and 9 bases stayed unmatched. The CDR3: CASRASGQGKYEQYF. DNA for the CDR3: TGTGCCAGCAGAGCCTCGGGACAGGGGAAATACGAGCAGTACTTC.

Comments on this clone: The junction does not match germline at one end; this may be a read error. The chain joins TRBV19 to TRBJ1-2; possibly TRBD1 for D (6 bases). The germline V gene encodes CDR1 LNHDA and CDR2 SQIVND (reference sequence). This CDR3 is built from 15 residues. CDR3 DNA sequence: TGTGCCAGTAGTGCCGACAGGTGGAATCGCAGCAATCCTTCCTTC. It is translated as CASSADRWNRSNPSF.

This clone showed up just once. V and J are TRBV4-3 and TRBJ2-3, with unresolved D. The CDR3 has 15 amino acids. In germline, CDR1 is LGHNA, CDR2 YSLEER. The V gene lost 1 base and the J gene lost 0 bases, with 8 bases spanning the gap. The CDR3 nucleotides read TGCGCCAGCAGCCAAGTCCCCGGTAGCACAGATACGCAGTATTTT. Its protein is CASSQVPGSTDTQYF.

Written as DNA, the CDR3 is TGCAGCGTTGGTGGACTAGCGGGAGGCTTTACTAGCACAGATACGCAGTATTTT. Amino acid sequence: CSVGGLAGGFTSTDTQYF. V usage is TRBV29-1 and J usage is TRBJ2-3; TRBD2 aligns across 14 bases. V shed 4 bases, J shed 0 bases, and the junction held 9 bases outside the gene matches. Germline V gene data show CDR1 as SQVTM and CDR2 as ANQGSEA. The CDR3 spans 18 residues.

The chain employs TRBV28 and TRBJ2-7; the match to TRBD2 covers 10 bases. The CDR3 has 16 residues. CDR1 is MDHEN and CDR2 is SYDVKM in the germline V gene. After removal of 1 base from V and 5 bases from J, the junction contained 8 bases not matched to a gene. The CDR3 here is CASSLSYLAGVNEQYF. In DNA form, the CDR3 reads TGTGCCAGCAGTTTATCCTATCTAGCGGGAGTGAACGAGCAGTACTTC.

This clone was detected only once. The rearrangement joins TRBV6-5 to TRBJ1-2, with D uncertain. Germline CDR1 MNHEY, CDR2 SVGAGI. The V end was cut by 5 bases, the J end by 4 bases, with 11 bases between. The CDR3 is made up of 13 amino acids. CDR3 DNA sequence: TGTGCCAGCAGTACCCGCGCCCCCTATGGCTACACCTTC. Protein: CASSTRAPYGYTF.

The chain links TRBV10-1 to TRBJ2-7; perhaps TRBD2 as D (6 bases). There are 14 residues in the CDR3. CDR1 WNHNN and CDR2 SYGVQD come from the germline V gene (reference sequence). V lost 0 bases to trimming and J lost 1 base, with 7 bases between them. CDR3 coding DNA: TGCGCCAGCAGTGAGTCTAGCGGATCCTACGAGCAGTACTTC. Residues: CASSESSGSYEQYF.

The genes are TRBV2 and TRBJ1-6; the D gene is possibly TRBD1 (6 bases). CDR3 length equals 18 residues. In germline, CDR1 is SNHLY, CDR2 FYNNEI. Trimming left V 6 bases short and J 7 bases short, with 25 bases between. CDR3 bases: TGTGCCAGCAGCCCACCAACGACAGGCTCCATGGGGAATTCACCCCTCCACTTT. Translated: CASSPPTTGSMGNSPLHF.

The chain carries TRBV21-1 and TRBJ1-2; TRBD1 is the table's D call and was not checked against the DNA. TRBV21-1 is termed a pseudogene. There are 12 residues in the CDR3. CDR3 nucleotides: TGTGCCAGCAGCAACCACAGGGCTGGCTACACCTTC. Its translation is CASSNHRAGYTF.

The rearrangement links TRBV11-2 to TRBJ2-7; TRBD2 aligns across 11 bases. The germline gives CDR1 SGHAT, CDR2 FQNNGV. This CDR3 has 14 amino acids. V lost 7 bases, J lost 4 bases, and 6 bases stayed unmatched. Written as DNA, the CDR3 is TGTGCCAGCACCCTTAGCGGGAGGGCGTACGAGCAGTACTTC. Its translation: CASTLSGRAYEQYF.

The chain couples TRBV27 to TRBJ2-7; D unresolved. Germline assignment: CDR1 MNHEY and CDR2 SMNVEV (reference sequence). V gave up 5 bases and J gave up 2 bases, with 10 bases separating them. CDR3 length equals 13 residues. CDR3 sequence reads: CASSQPLTYEQYF. DNA of the CDR3: TGTGCCAGCAGTCAACCCCTAACCTACGAGCAGTACTTC.

The chain links TRBV5-1 to TRBJ1-1; possibly TRBD1 for D (6 bases). CDR1 SGHRS and CDR2 YFSETQ come from the germline V gene. The V gene lost 5 bases and the J gene lost 2 bases, with 13 bases spanning the gap. The CDR3 loop spans 14 amino acids. Written as DNA, the CDR3 is TGCGCCAGCAGAAGGACAGAAACAAACACTGAAGCTTTCTTT. Its translation is CASRRTETNTEAFF.

V and J are TRBV6-6 and TRBJ2-6; D unclear. V was cut by 6 bases and J by 0 bases, with 3 bases left in between. CDR1 and CDR2 from the germline V gene are MNHNY and SVGAGI (reference sequence). The CDR3 length is 13 residues. The CDR3 loop is CASSSSGANVLTF. The CDR3 DNA reads TGTGCCAGCAGCAGCTCTGGGGCCAACGTCCTGACTTTC.

The chain links TRBV2 to TRBJ1-6; no definite D call. The CDR3 is made up of 15 amino acids. Trimming took off 6 bases at V and 7 bases at J, with 16 bases between the two ends. In germline, CDR1 is SNHLY, CDR2 FYNNEI. The CDR3 sequence is CASRPSPLANSPLHF. The CDR3 DNA sequence: TGTGCCAGCAGGCCAAGCCCCCTCGCGAATTCACCCCTCCACTTT.

The chain carries TRBV5-4 and TRBJ2-4; D is possibly TRBD2 (6 bases). This CDR3 comprises 14 residues. Germline loops: CDR1 SGHNT, CDR2 YYREEE (reference sequence). Trimming shortened V by 4 bases and J by 1 base, and 9 bases separated the two germline ends. The chain's CDR3 is CASSVRGAKNIQYF. CDR3 DNA sequence: TGTGCCAGCAGCGTCCGGGGGGCCAAAAACATTCAGTACTTC.

The rearrangement uses TRBV27 and TRBJ1-1; 9 bases fit TRBD1. The CDR3 has 15 amino acids. Germline V gene sequence: CDR1 MNHEY, CDR2 SMNVEV (reference sequence). The junction had 11 bases not matched to a gene; V was cut back by 7 bases and J by 5 bases. CDR3 protein: CASTALQGASTEAFF. The DNA for the CDR3 is TGTGCCAGCACCGCGCTACAGGGGGCAAGTACTGAAGCTTTCTTT.

There are a few counts of this clone. The genes are TRBV12-5 and TRBJ1-2; D remains ambiguous. The V gene lost 4 bases and the J gene lost 11 bases, with 14 bases spanning the gap. Germline CDR1 and CDR2: LGHNT and FRNRAP. The CDR3 consists of 12 residues. The CDR3 coding sequence is TGTGCTAGTGGTTCGGGAGGACCGCTGTACACCTTC. Its translation: CASGSGGPLYTF.

CDR3 DNA: TGTGCCAGCAGCGTAGATTTAGCGGGGCCCAGCCACGAGCAGTACTTC. Translating gives CASSVDLAGPSHEQYF. The rearrangement uses TRBV9 and TRBJ2-7, with 8 bases that match TRBD2. V was pared by 0 bases and J by 5 bases, with 10 bases of the junction left unmatched. Per the germline V gene, CDR1 is SGDLS and CDR2 is YYNGEE. The CDR3 extends over 16 amino acids.

The CDR3, as DNA: TGTGCCAGCAGCTTTCGACAGCGGGGCACTGAAGCTTTCTTT. Amino acid sequence: CASSFRQRGTEAFF. V gene TRBV11-2 combines with J gene TRBJ1-1; tentative D call: TRBD1 (5 bases). Trimming removed 3 bases from V and 4 bases from J, with 12 bases in between. The CDR3 contains 14 residues. The V gene's germline CDR1 is SGHAT and CDR2 FQNNGV.

This clone has only one observation. CDR3 coding DNA: TGTGCCAGCAGCCTCCTTCGCTATAGCGGGAGAGGCTACGAGCAGTACTTC. Protein sequence: CASSLLRYSGRGYEQYF. This chain uses TRBV3-1 (or the pseudogene TRBV3-2) with TRBJ2-7, with 9 bases matching TRBD2. J gave up 3 bases and V 4 bases, and 13 bases lay outside the gene matches. In germline, CDR1 is LGHDT, CDR2 YNNKEL (reference sequence). This CDR3 has 17 amino acids.

V usage is TRBV18 and J usage is TRBJ2-3; 7 nucleotides agree with TRBD1. The CDR3 totals 15 residues. Trimming at V came to 6 bases and at J to 1 base, leaving 7 bases not matched to a gene. Germline-derived CDR1 and CDR2 are KGHSH and LQKENI. DNA of the CDR3: TGTGCCAGCTCGCTGGGACAGCGTGGCACAGATACGCAGTATTTT. Its translation: CASSLGQRGTDTQYF. The variable domain in full, completed from reference TRBV18 and TRBJ2-3, reads NAGVMQNPRHLVRRRGQEARLRCSPMKGHSHVYWYRQLPEEGLKFMVYLQKENIIDESGMPKERFSAEFPKEGPSILRIQQVVRGDSAAYFCASSLGQRGTDTQYFGPGTRLTVL.

The CDR3 region is CASVKAGGTEAFF. The CDR3, as DNA: TGTGCCAGCGTCAAGGCAGGGGGCACTGAAGCTTTCTTT. V gene TRBV28 combines with J gene TRBJ1-1, with TRBD1 matching over 7 bases. Germline CDR1 reads MDHEN; CDR2 reads SYDVKM. The V gene end was trimmed by 8 bases and the J gene end by 4 bases; junction bases not matched to a gene: 7. The CDR3 length is 13 residues.

This chain uses TRBV27 with TRBJ1-4; 9 bases agree with TRBD1. The CDR3 has 16 amino acids. V was clipped by 5 bases and J by 7 bases; unmatched bases: 11. Germline V CDR1 and CDR2: MNHEY, SMNVEV (reference sequence). The CDR3 region is CASSPRSQGASEKLFF. In DNA, the CDR3 is TGTGCCAGCAGTCCTAGATCACAGGGGGCGTCTGAAAAACTGTTTTTT.